The present entry profiles one TCR beta chain with its context. The V gene lost 4 bases and the J gene lost 1 base, with 4 bases spanning the gap. Germline CDR1 reads SGHVS; CDR2 reads FQNEAQ. The CDR3 has 12 residues. The entry originates in a study of CDR3 diversity in severe acne. TCRdb re-analysed the PCR reads in MiXCR, keeping a single row per CDR3 protein. Altogether around 100,000 distinct CDR3 sequences are present, around 53% being singletons, with the ten largest covering 12%. The genes are TRBV7-8 and TRBJ1-2; D call uncertain. The TCR comes from a male donor with acne. Sequencing used blood. The CDR3 DNA reads TGTGCCAGCAGCTCCCTTAACTATGGCTACACCTTC. Protein: CASSSLNYGYTF.